This T cell receptor (beta chain) emerged from a study of spatial heterogeneity in lung cancer. The length of the CDR3 is 12 residues. Trimming shortened V by 5 bases and J by 2 bases, and 5 bases separated the two germline ends. Germline V CDR1 and CDR2: SNHLY, FYNNEI. Time point meaning: sample taken at primary tumor resection. TCRdb recomputed calls from the 5' RACE reads with MiXCR, one row per CDR3 protein. The sample has 40,000 to 45,000 distinct CDR3 sequences, roughly 13% seen once. Whole-study results and caveats: Relative to follow-up, resection was when ubiquitous expanded tumor TCRs appeared more in blood.

In this sample, this clonotype turned up a few times. What it recognizes is unknown. The V gene is TRBV2, the J gene TRBJ2-3; D is unclear. This clonotype originated in a male donor with early-stage non-small cell lung cancer. Material: PBMCs, obtained at surgery. This chain's CDR3 is CASSPATDTQYF. CDR3 nucleotides: TGTGCCAGCAGTCCAGCCACAGATACGCAGTATTTT.